One sample yielded the 26 T cell receptor beta chains listed below, sequenced in a study of cytomegalovirus exposure and HLA in healthy donors. PCR used 60 Vbeta primers and 13 Jbeta primers. Here immunoSEQ multiplex PCR was the method, and the copy in TCRdb shows in-frame clones only, minus some. In the table there are approximately 110,000 clones, 65% to 75% of which are singletons. Material for sequencing was PBMCs. These receptors all stem from a man younger than 45 in good health and CMV-seropositive.

The CDR3 bases are TGTGCCAGCAGCCTGGACAGGGGGTATTCACCCCTCCACTTT. Encoded protein: CASSLDRGYSPLHF. V gene TRBV5-4 combines with J gene TRBJ1-6; TRBD1 aligns across 10 bases. Looked up from germline, CDR1 is SGHNT and CDR2 is YYREEE (reference sequence). The length of the CDR3 is 14 residues. J was trimmed by 8 bases and V by 4 bases; bases with no gene match: 3.

The chain recombines TRBV27 with TRBJ1-2; D remains unclear. Germline CDR1 and CDR2: MNHEY and SMNVEV (reference sequence). The CDR3 loop spans 15 amino acids. V lost 0 bases and J lost 0, with 8 bases in between. The DNA for the CDR3 is TGTGCCAGCAGTTTATCGGCCATATCTAACTATGGCTACACCTTC. Translation: CASSLSAISNYGYTF.

The gene calls are TRBV6-5 and TRBJ1-6; tentatively, D is TRBD1 (6 bases). CDR3 length: 15 residues. V was trimmed by 6 bases and J by 10 bases, leaving 19 bases between them. Germline loops: CDR1 MNHEY, CDR2 SVGAGI. CDR3 DNA: TGTGCCAGCAGAGAACTCACAGGGTATTCGTCACCCCTCCACTTT. Amino acids: CASRELTGYSSPLHF.

The chain couples TRBV19 to TRBJ2-7; a possible D gene is TRBD2 (5 bases). Germline V gene sequence: CDR1 LNHDA, CDR2 SQIVND (reference sequence). The CDR3 consists of 13 residues. Trimming shortened V by 8 bases and J by 0 bases, and 11 bases separated the two germline ends. CDR3 loop: CASRGLFSYEQYF. In DNA form, the CDR3 reads TGTGCCAGTCGGGGTCTTTTCTCCTACGAGCAGTACTTC. The complete variable domain, with remaining parts taken from reference TRBV19 and TRBJ2-7, reads DGGITQSPKYLFRKEGQNVTLSCEQNLNHDAMYWYRQDPGQGLRLIYYSQIVNDFQKGDIAEGYSVSREKKESFPLTVTSAQKNPTAFYLCASRGLFSYEQYFGPGTRLTVT.

The chain recombines TRBV7-9 with TRBJ2-7, with TRBD2 as a possible D gene (5 bases). This CDR3 region has 13 residues. Germline V gene sequence: CDR1 SEHNR, CDR2 FQNEAQ (reference sequence). Trimming pared 4 bases from V and 4 bases from J, leaving 11 bases between. The CDR3 DNA reads as TGTGCCAGCAGCTCTCCGGGGAAATACGAGCAGTACTTC. It is translated as CASSSPGKYEQYF.

This clone was detected only once. The chain uses TRBV10-3 and TRBJ2-5; a weak D match, TRBD2 (6 bases). With 0 bases removed from V and 13 bases from J, the gap between germline ends came to 12 bases. Germline CDR1 and CDR2: ENHRY and SYGVKD. The CDR3 consists of 12 residues. The CDR3 here is CAISESRRAAYF. Written as DNA, the CDR3 is TGTGCCATCAGTGAGTCGAGGAGGGCTGCGTACTTC.

With respect to this clone: At the DNA level, this CDR3 is encoded by other sequences in the same sample as well. The chain recombines TRBV9 with TRBJ1-1, with TRBD1 as a possible D gene (6 bases). Germline CDR1 SGDLS, CDR2 YYNGEE. The CDR3 runs to 12 residues. Deletions cut 5 bases from V and 5 bases from J, with 10 bases between. The CDR3 DNA sequence: TGTGCCAGCAGTCCAGGGGATACTGAAGCTTTCTTT. This sequence encodes CASSPGDTEAFF.

V gene TRBV13 combines with J gene TRBJ2-2, with TRBD1 identical over 9 bases. The CDR3 sequence is 15 residues long. Germline V CDR1 and CDR2: PRHDT, FYEKMQ (reference sequence). After removal of 4 bases from V and 4 bases from J, the junction contained 4 bases not matched to a gene. CDR3 nucleotides: TGTGCCAGCAGCTCGGACAGGGGTGGCACCGGGGAGCTGTTTTTT. It translates to CASSSDRGGTGELFF.

The V and J genes are TRBV6-4 and TRBJ2-3; TRBD1 matches 11 bases. The V gene end was trimmed by 6 bases and the J gene end by 10 bases; junction bases not matched to a gene: 9. Germline V gives CDR1 MRHNA, CDR2 SNTAGT. The CDR3 contains 14 residues. The CDR3 DNA is TGTGCCAGCAGCGGACAGGGGGCTCAGAGCCCGCAGTATTTT. Translated, it gives CASSGQGAQSPQYF.

This chain links TRBV4-3 with TRBJ2-7; no reliable D call. V lost 0 bases and J lost 7, with 16 bases in between. This CDR3 region has 15 residues. Per germline, CDR1 LGHNA and CDR2 YSLEER. The CDR3 loop is CASSQDSLPLEEQYF. In DNA, the CDR3 is TGCGCCAGCAGCCAAGATAGTCTACCGCTGGAGGAGCAGTACTTC.

In its sample, this clone was seen once. This chain links TRBV7-9 with TRBJ2-7; D is perhaps TRBD2 (7 bases). Germline V lookup: CDR1 SEHNR, CDR2 FQNEAQ (reference sequence). The CDR3 covers 15 residues. V lost 1 base and J 5 bases, leaving 15 bases between the germline ends. CDR3 DNA: TGTGCCAGCAGCTTAGTCGGGGGGCGCGCAAACGAGCAGTACTTC. Residues: CASSLVGGRANEQYF.

This clone was counted only a few times. The chain joins TRBV28 to TRBJ1-3, with D possibly being TRBD1 (6 bases). Germline CDR1 reads MDHEN; CDR2 reads SYDVKM. This CDR3 region has 15 residues. Trimming cost V 4 bases and J 4 bases, with 14 bases left between them. The CDR3, as DNA: TGTGCCAGCAGTTCACCGACAGGCGGCGGAAACACCATATATTTT. Protein product: CASSSPTGGGNTIYF.

The chain couples TRBV19 to TRBJ2-3; D uncertain. The CDR3 length is 12 residues. Looked up from germline, CDR1 is LNHDA and CDR2 is SQIVND (reference sequence). The V end was cut by 9 bases, the J end by 2 bases, with 9 bases between. The CDR3 DNA sequence: TGTGCCAGCCGCGCCGCCACAGATACGCAGTATTTT. This gives the protein CASRAATDTQYF.

The chain employs TRBV6-6 and TRBJ1-2; 8 bases line up with TRBD1. The trim removed 0 bases at V and 7 bases at J, leaving 7 bases unmatched. The CDR3 has 15 residues. The germline gives CDR1 MNHNY, CDR2 SVGAGI (reference sequence). The CDR3 DNA reads TGTGCCAGCAGTTACTCAGTGACAGGGGCGGCTGGCTACACCTTC. Encoded protein: CASSYSVTGAAGYTF.

The rearrangement uses TRBV2 and TRBJ1-5, with D uncertain. The V end was cut by 4 bases, the J end by 4 bases, with 14 bases between. This CDR3 region has 15 residues. The germline V gene has CDR1 SNHLY and CDR2 FYNNEI. The chain's CDR3 is CASSAVRMQNQPQHF. In DNA form, the CDR3 reads TGTGCCAGCAGTGCCGTTCGTATGCAGAATCAGCCCCAGCATTTT.

V gene TRBV10-2 combines with J gene TRBJ1-4, with no clear D. The V end lost 3 bases, the J end lost 4 bases, and 9 bases lay between the germline ends. The CDR3 consists of 14 residues. Germline CDR1 WSHSY, CDR2 SAAADI. The CDR3 region has the DNA TGCGCCAGCAGTGATGGCGGAGTTAATGAAAAACTGTTTTTT. It translates to CASSDGGVNEKLFF.

This chain uses TRBV7-6 with TRBJ1-3, with TRBD1 as a possible D gene (5 bases). Germline V lookup: CDR1 SGHVS, CDR2 FNYEAQ. Between the trimmed V and J ends, which lost 6 bases and 0 bases, there was a span of 18 bases. This CDR3 comprises 17 residues. CDR3 in DNA: TGTGCCAGCAGTCAATTCGGGGGAGGAAGCTCTGGAAACACCATATATTTT. Translating gives CASSQFGGGSSGNTIYF.

The chain employs TRBV9 and TRBJ1-2; 7 nucleotides agree with TRBD1. The CDR3 extends over 13 amino acids. CDR1 SGDLS and CDR2 YYNGEE come from the germline V gene. V gave up 3 bases and J gave up 7 bases; unmatched junction bases: 6. In nucleotides, the CDR3 is TGTGCCAGCAGCGAAAGACAGGGCTCTGGCTACACCTTC. It translates to CASSERQGSGYTF. The full variable domain, with the rest looked up from reference TRBV9 and TRBJ1-2, is DSGVTQTPKHLITATGQRVTLRCSPRSGDLSVYWYQQSLDQGLQFLIQYYNGEERAKGNILERFSAQQFPDLHSELNLSSLELGDSALYFCASSERQGSGYTFGSGTRLTVV.

This chain links TRBV10-1 with TRBJ2-1, with TRBD2 as a possible D gene (6 bases). Trimming pared 4 bases from V and 5 bases from J, leaving 15 bases between. This CDR3 is built from 15 residues. CDR1 is WNHNN, CDR2 SYGVQD, per germline (reference sequence). CDR3 sequence: CASSGGGRDDNEQFF. The DNA of the CDR3 is TGCGCCAGCAGTGGGGGAGGCAGGGACGACAATGAGCAGTTCTTC.

This rearrangement joins TRBV5-1 to TRBJ2-5; the match to TRBD2 covers 13 bases. The germline CDR1 and CDR2 sequences are SGHRS and YFSETQ. The V gene end was trimmed by 4 bases and the J gene end by 5 bases; junction bases not matched to a gene: 5. The CDR3 is made up of 15 amino acids. CDR3 residues: CASSGGTSGVETQYF. The CDR3, as DNA: TGCGCCAGCAGCGGAGGGACTAGCGGGGTTGAGACCCAGTACTTC.

This clone was picked up a small number of times. The chain links TRBV5-1 to TRBJ2-2; D remains ambiguous. CDR3 length: 15 residues. Germline V gene lookup returns CDR1 SGHRS and CDR2 YFSETQ. The germline V and J ends were trimmed by 0 bases and 4 bases, with 10 bases remaining between them. The CDR3 loop is CASSLEVASTGELFF. The CDR3 DNA follows: TGCGCCAGCAGCTTGGAGGTTGCTAGCACCGGGGAGCTGTTTTTT.

In regard to this clone: The junction shows a germline mismatch at one end, possibly a read error. The genes are TRBV7-9 and TRBJ1-4, with 8 bases fitting TRBD1. The CDR3 is made up of 14 amino acids. Germline assignment: CDR1 SEHNR and CDR2 FQNEAQ (reference sequence). DNA for the CDR3: TGTTCCAGCAGCCCGACAGGGGTTGGGGAAAAACTGTTTTTT. Translated, it gives CSSSPTGVGEKLFF. The variable domain in full, completed from reference TRBV7-9 and TRBJ1-4, reads DTGVSQNPRHKITKRGQNVTFRCDPISEHNRLYWYRQTLGQGPEFLTYFQNEAQLEKSRLLSDRFSAERPKGSFSTLEIQRTEQGDSAMYLCSSSPTGVGEKLFFGSGTQLSVL.

The chain recombines TRBV4-3 with TRBJ1-6; the match to TRBD1 covers 10 bases. Trimming cost V 3 bases and J 10 bases; bases outside gene matches: 6. From germline, CDR1 is LGHNA and CDR2 YSLEER. The CDR3 runs 15 residues. CDR3 nucleotide sequence: TGCGCCAGCAGCCAGGAAGGACAGGGGGGGTCACCCCTCCACTTT. As protein: CASSQEGQGGSPLHF.

There are a few counts of this clone. The CDR3 sequence is CATGGYPEGELFF. CDR3 coding DNA: TGTGCCACCGGGGGATATCCTGAGGGGGAGCTGTTTTTT. The chain recombines TRBV6-1 with TRBJ2-2; TRBD2 might be the D (6 bases). The germline V gene has CDR1 MNHNS and CDR2 SASEGT. This CDR3 has 13 amino acids. V was pared by 10 bases and J by 8 bases, with 17 bases between.

The genes are TRBV27 and TRBJ2-5, with 9 bases that match TRBD1. With the DNA end fitting TRBJ2-7 better, the J assignment may be wrong. Looked up from germline, CDR1 is MNHEY and CDR2 is SMNVEV (reference sequence). This CDR3 region has 15 residues. CDR3 nucleotides: TGTGCCAGCAGCTTCCCGGGACAGGGAACCTACGAGCAGTACTTC. Residues: CASSFPGQGTYEQYF.

V gene TRBV4-2 combines with J gene TRBJ2-7; 8 bases align to TRBD2. Unmatched junction bases numbered 5, after V lost 1 base and J lost 3 bases. There are 15 residues in the CDR3. Per the germline V gene, CDR1 is LGHNA and CDR2 is YNFKEQ. Here the CDR3 DNA reads TGTGCCAGCAGCCAAGCCGGGGGGGAGGGCTACGAGCAGTACTTC. It codes for CASSQAGGEGYEQYF.